The clone carrying this T cell receptor (beta chain) was counted a few times. What it binds is not known. This entry comes from a study of CD8+ T cells in alopecia areata. On the study more broadly: Treated patients swallowed 5 to 10 mg of oral tofacitinib twice daily. Study conclusions and caveats: TCR sharing was clearer in mice than between patients, perhaps partly owing to patient HLA diversity. Especially in alopecia totalis/universalis, lesional scalp showed greater clonality than normal scalp did.

The CDR3 totals 13 residues. V shed 4 bases and J shed 4 bases, with 10 bases lying between them. The germline V gene encodes CDR1 GTSNPN and CDR2 SVGIG (reference sequence). Extraction of RNA preceded its reverse transcription into cDNA, which served as the sequencing template. Sequencing was performed with immunoSEQ multiplex PCR; in TCRdb, only in-frame clones are kept and a portion is missing. The sample includes 150,000 or so clones, 67% of them seen just once. Lesional scalp punch biopsies and peripheral blood were collected from alopecia areata patients. This sequence originates from a human donor with alopecia areata. The V call is TRBV30, the J call TRBJ2-2; D gene unclear. This material consisted of CD8+ T cells sorted from blood, taken at week 0. This CDR3 reads CAWKETFTGELFF. Written as DNA, the CDR3 is TGTGCCTGGAAGGAGACATTCACCGGGGAGCTGTTTTTT.